A single sample gave rise to the 3 T cell receptor beta chains below, sequenced in a study of vaccination effects on CD4 cells after COVID-19. TCRdb's copy holds only in-frame clones and misses some; the assay was immunoSEQ multiplex PCR. This sample has around 23,000 clones, with about 72% found just once. These receptors lack a known antigen. Using viral peptide pools, the ViraFEST assay grew out antigen-specific CD4+ T cells prior to sequencing. The culture ran for under eleven days, and then CD4+ T cells were isolated. Participants received two doses of either the BNT162b2 or mRNA-1273 vaccine. The sample consisted of CD4+ T cells from PBMCs cultured with HCoV-229E spike peptides, taken after COVID-19 vaccination. Every receptor here comes from a human donor who received a COVID-19 vaccine.

This clone turned up a few times. The rearrangement links TRBV3-1 (or the pseudogene TRBV3-2) to TRBJ1-1; D is unresolved. The V gene lost 5 bases and the J gene lost 4 bases, with 8 bases spanning the gap. There are 12 residues in the CDR3. CDR1 and CDR2 (germline): LGHDT, YNNKEL (reference sequence). CDR3 sequence reads: CASSRVGTEAFF. CDR3 nucleotides: TGTGCCAGCAGCAGAGTGGGCACTGAAGCTTTCTTT.

This chain uses TRBV4-2 with TRBJ2-2; TRBD2 might be the D (5 bases). This CDR3 is built from 18 residues. CDR1 is LGHNA and CDR2 is YNFKEQ in the germline V gene. V shed 0 bases and J shed 1 base, with 15 bases lying between them. Here the CDR3 reads CASSQDPRGRGNTGELFF. For the CDR3, the DNA is TGTGCCAGCAGCCAAGATCCCCGGGGTCGGGGGAACACCGGGGAGCTGTTTTTT.

V and J are TRBV5-1 and TRBJ2-7; D possibly matches TRBD1 or TRBD2 (7 bases each). Germline V gene data show CDR1 as SGHRS and CDR2 as YFSETQ. With 4 bases removed from V and 4 bases from J, the gap between germline ends came to 27 bases. This CDR3 is built from 18 residues. The CDR3 reads CASSPGGAGGDLIYEQYF. The CDR3 nucleotides read TGCGCCAGCAGCCCCGGGGGCGCAGGGGGGGATTTAATTTACGAGCAGTACTTC.